These 25 T cell receptor beta chains were sequenced from one sample in a study of cytomegalovirus exposure and HLA in healthy donors. Both 60 Vbeta primers and 13 Jbeta primers went into the PCR. Clones were read by immunoSEQ multiplex PCR, and TCRdb kept only the in-frame ones, dropping some. Its table lists 150,000 or so clones. The sequenced sample was PBMCs. These receptors came from a woman aged 45 to 65 in good health and CMV-seronegative.

The V call is TRBV2, the J call TRBJ1-2; 9 bases match TRBD1. In germline, CDR1 is SNHLY, CDR2 FYNNEI. Trimming at V came to 8 bases and at J to 3 bases, leaving 4 bases not matched to a gene. This CDR3 is built from 13 residues. The CDR3 sequence is CASARQGDYGYTF. The CDR3 DNA is TGTGCCAGCGCCCGACAGGGGGACTATGGCTACACCTTC.

The chain recombines TRBV30 with TRBJ1-1; D is unclear. This CDR3 is 11 amino acids long. Deletions cut 2 bases from V and 11 bases from J, with 12 bases between. CDR1 is GTSNPN and CDR2 is SVGIG in the germline V gene (reference sequence). The CDR3 region is CAWSMGPVAFF. CDR3 sequence (DNA): TGTGCCTGGAGTATGGGCCCGGTGGCTTTCTTT. Variable domain in full (rest from reference TRBV30 and TRBJ1-1): SQTIHQWPATLVQPVGSPLSLECTVEGTSNPNLYWYRQAAGRGLQLLFYSVGIGQISSEVPQNLSASRPQDRQFILSSKKLLLSDSGFYLCAWSMGPVAFFGQGTRLTVV.

J is TRBJ1-3 and V is TRBV6-1, with D uncertain. This CDR3 region has 13 residues. CDR1 and CDR2 from the germline V gene are MNHNS and SASEGT. V was clipped by 2 bases and J by 5 bases, with 7 bases between them. The CDR3 sequence: CASSESGRNTIYF. As DNA, the CDR3 is TGTGCCAGCAGTGAATCGGGGAGAAACACCATATATTTT.

Here the CDR3 reads CASSLGGVNSYNSPLHF. In DNA, the CDR3 is TGTGCCAGCAGCTTGGGGGGGGTAAACTCCTATAATTCACCCCTCCACTTT. V and J are TRBV5-5 and TRBJ1-6; possible D gene TRBD1, 5 bases. Germline-derived CDR1 and CDR2 are SGHKS and YYEKEE (reference sequence). V was trimmed by 0 bases and J by 0 bases, leaving 10 bases between them. The CDR3 consists of 17 residues.

The rearrangement links TRBV5-6 to TRBJ1-5; 7 bases are shared with TRBD1. Germline CDR1 and CDR2: SGHDT and YYEEEE. This CDR3 is 13 amino acids long. Trimming at V came to 3 bases and at J to 7 bases, leaving 4 bases not matched to a gene. The CDR3 bases are TGTGCCAGCAGCTCGGGACAGTTCCAGCCCCAGCATTTT. It yields the protein CASSSGQFQPQHF.

The chain carries TRBV28 and TRBJ1-2; 8 bases agree with TRBD1. This CDR3 has 15 residues. V shed 5 bases, J shed 8 bases, and the junction held 13 bases outside the gene matches. CDR1 is MDHEN, CDR2 SYDVKM, per germline. CDR3 sequence (DNA): TGTGCCAGCAGTGCCCCCGGGCAGGGGGCTGGAGGCTACACCTTC. This sequence encodes CASSAPGQGAGGYTF.

The gene calls are TRBV5-6 and TRBJ1-2, with TRBD1 as a possible D gene (5 bases). Deletions cut 1 base from V and 6 bases from J, with 10 bases between. The CDR3 runs to 13 residues. Germline V gene data show CDR1 as SGHDT and CDR2 as YYEEEE. Here the CDR3 reads CASSLSGSHGYTF. CDR3 in DNA: TGTGCCAGCAGCTTGTCAGGGTCGCATGGCTACACCTTC.

The chain has TRBV5-1 and TRBJ2-7, with D possibly being TRBD1 (5 bases). Trimming left V 8 bases short and J 7 bases short, with 22 bases between. This CDR3 has 14 amino acids. Germline V gene sequence: CDR1 SGHRS, CDR2 YFSETQ. The chain's CDR3 is CARPGIACPNEQYF. CDR3 bases: TGCGCCAGGCCAGGGATCGCGTGCCCAAATGAGCAGTACTTC.

This chain links TRBV28 with TRBJ2-5, with 15 bases fitting TRBD2. CDR3 size: 17 residues. CDR1 is MDHEN, CDR2 SYDVKM, per germline. The V and J ends lost 4 bases and 0 bases, in that order; junction bases with no gene match: 3. Written as DNA, the CDR3 is TGTGCCAGCAGTTCCGGGACTAGCGGGGGGTACCAAGAGACCCAGTACTTC. Translated: CASSSGTSGGYQETQYF.

The rearrangement uses TRBV28 and TRBJ1-1; 8 nucleotides agree with TRBD1. With V trimmed by 5 bases and J by 1 base, 9 bases remained unmatched. CDR1 is MDHEN and CDR2 is SYDVKM in the germline V gene. The CDR3 loop spans 16 amino acids. The CDR3 coding sequence is TGTGCCAGCAGTCCCAGGGGGCTCTATAGGAACACTGAAGCTTTCTTT. Its protein product is CASSPRGLYRNTEAFF.

Judged by frequency, this clone is medium-sized. V and J are TRBV2 and TRBJ2-1; D is possibly TRBD1 (5 bases). Germline loops: CDR1 SNHLY, CDR2 FYNNEI. The V gene lost 8 bases and the J gene lost 7 bases, with 18 bases spanning the gap. The CDR3 spans 14 residues. The CDR3 region is CASGQDTTINEQFF. As DNA, the CDR3 is TGTGCCAGCGGGCAGGACACGACAATTAATGAGCAGTTCTTC.

CDR3 coding DNA: TGTGCCAGCAGTTTAAGGGGTAGGATTAATTCACCCCTCCACTTT. This gives the protein CASSLRGRINSPLHF. This chain uses TRBV28 with TRBJ1-6; D might be TRBD1 (5 bases). Germline values: CDR1 MDHEN, CDR2 SYDVKM. The CDR3 contains 15 residues. The ends were cut back, 2 bases at V and 6 bases at J, with 11 bases in the middle.

The CDR3 DNA reads TGTGCCAGCAGCTTAGATCCGGTTCAGCCCCAGCATTTT. Encoded protein: CASSLDPVQPQHF. The chain recombines TRBV11-2 with TRBJ1-5; no clear D. CDR1 SGHAT and CDR2 FQNNGV come from the germline V gene. Trimming shortened V by 0 bases and J by 6 bases, and 6 bases separated the two germline ends. This CDR3 has 13 residues. Supplemented by reference TRBV11-2 and TRBJ1-5, the full variable domain reads EAGVAQSPRYKIIEKRQSVAFWCNPISGHATLYWYQQILGQGPKLLIQFQNNGVVDDSQLPKDRFSAERLKGVDSTLKIQPAKLEDSAVYLCASSLDPVQPQHFGDGTRLSIL.

CDR3 residues: CASSGGGRGNTIYF. Here the CDR3 DNA reads TGTGCCAGCAGTGGGGGGGGTCGTGGAAACACCATATATTTT. This chain connects TRBV28 to TRBJ1-3, with D possibly TRBD1 on 5 matching bases. Germline V lookup: CDR1 MDHEN, CDR2 SYDVKM. V was shortened by 5 bases and J by 3 bases, with 11 bases between the two germline ends. The CDR3 covers 14 residues.

For the CDR3, the DNA is TGTGCCAGCAGCTTAGTTGGTGGGGGCGTCGGTGGCTACACCTTC. It yields the protein CASSLVGGGVGGYTF. The rearrangement links TRBV7-9 to TRBJ1-2; tentatively, D is TRBD1 (6 bases). This CDR3 region has 15 residues. The V end was cut by 1 base, the J end by 7 bases, with 16 bases between. From germline, CDR1 is SEHNR and CDR2 FQNEAQ (reference sequence).

This sequence joins TRBV28 and TRBJ2-3; D is unclear. This CDR3 spans 15 amino acids. V was cut by 5 bases and J by 0 bases, with 12 bases left in between. Germline V gives CDR1 MDHEN, CDR2 SYDVKM. CDR3 protein: CASSSAARSTDTQYF. In DNA form, the CDR3 reads TGTGCCAGCAGTAGTGCGGCCCGTAGCACAGATACGCAGTATTTT.

The chain has TRBV19 and TRBJ1-5; possible D gene TRBD1, 6 bases. The V and J ends lost 5 bases and 6 bases respectively, with 14 bases between them. CDR3 size: 14 residues. Germline V gene lookup returns CDR1 LNHDA and CDR2 SQIVND (reference sequence). The CDR3, as DNA: TGTGCCAGTAGTGAGTTAGGGGGTGTTCAGCCCCAGCATTTT. Protein: CASSELGGVQPQHF. Based on the CDR3 plus reference TRBV19 and TRBJ1-5, the full variable domain is DGGITQSPKYLFRKEGQNVTLSCEQNLNHDAMYWYRQDPGQGLRLIYYSQIVNDFQKGDIAEGYSVSREKKESFPLTVTSAQKNPTAFYLCASSELGGVQPQHFGDGTRLSIL.

J is TRBJ1-4 and V is TRBV9, with 7 bases identical to TRBD1. Germline CDR1 SGDLS, CDR2 YYNGEE. V trimming: 5 bases; J trimming: 4 bases; junction bases outside the gene matches: 11. CDR3 size: 16 residues. As DNA, the CDR3 is TGTGCCAGCAGTGACTCCACCGGGACAGTTAATGAAAAACTGTTTTTT. Encoded protein: CASSDSTGTVNEKLFF. Supplemented by reference TRBV9 and TRBJ1-4, the full variable domain reads DSGVTQTPKHLITATGQRVTLRCSPRSGDLSVYWYQQSLDQGLQFLIQYYNGEERAKGNILERFSAQQFPDLHSELNLSSLELGDSALYFCASSDSTGTVNEKLFFGSGTQLSVL.

For this clone: This specimen includes other DNA sequences encoding the same CDR3. The genes are TRBV5-1 and TRBJ1-3; 8 bases match TRBD1. The CDR3 length is 14 residues. V shed 0 bases, J shed 4 bases, and the junction held 0 bases outside the gene matches. Germline V gene lookup returns CDR1 SGHRS and CDR2 YFSETQ. The CDR3 DNA reads TGCGCCAGCAGCTTGGGACAGGGGGGAAACACCATATATTTT. Protein: CASSLGQGGNTIYF.

The chain recombines TRBV19 with TRBJ1-5, with 7 bases identical to TRBD1. J gave up 6 bases and V 6 bases, and 11 bases lay outside the gene matches. CDR3 length: 15 residues. The germline V gene has CDR1 LNHDA and CDR2 SQIVND (reference sequence). CDR3 in amino acids: CASRTQGGRSQPQHF. In DNA form, the CDR3 reads TGTGCCAGTAGAACCCAGGGGGGAAGGAGTCAGCCCCAGCATTTT.

CDR3 protein: CAISGLVGGAETQYF. The CDR3 nucleotides are TGTGCCATCAGTGGACTAGTGGGCGGGGCCGAGACCCAGTACTTC. The J gene is TRBJ2-5, the V gene TRBV10-3, with D maybe TRBD2 (6 bases). The V and J ends lost 4 bases and 5 bases respectively, with 17 bases between them. The germline V gene has CDR1 ENHRY and CDR2 SYGVKD. The CDR3 runs to 15 residues.

This rearrangement joins TRBV19 to TRBJ2-3; 7 bases align to TRBD2. From germline, CDR1 is LNHDA and CDR2 SQIVND (reference sequence). This CDR3 spans 15 amino acids. V dropped 5 bases and J dropped 4; count of bases not matched to a gene: 9. The CDR3 is CASSLGLGAADTQYF. DNA of the CDR3: TGTGCCAGTAGTCTCGGACTAGGCGCCGCAGATACGCAGTATTTT. The whole variable domain, remainder taken from reference TRBV19 and TRBJ2-3, is DGGITQSPKYLFRKEGQNVTLSCEQNLNHDAMYWYRQDPGQGLRLIYYSQIVNDFQKGDIAEGYSVSREKKESFPLTVTSAQKNPTAFYLCASSLGLGAADTQYFGPGTRLTVL.

The rearrangement uses TRBV30 and TRBJ1-4; no firm D call. The V end lost 3 bases, the J end lost 8 bases, and 16 bases lay between the germline ends. This CDR3 has 14 amino acids. Germline lookup yields CDR1 GTSNPN and CDR2 SVGIG (reference sequence). The CDR3 spells CAWSEGSMGEKLFF. CDR3 bases: TGTGCCTGGAGCGAGGGATCGATGGGGGAAAAACTGTTTTTT.

The chain links TRBV27 to TRBJ1-1; 7 bases align to TRBD1. Unmatched junction bases numbered 3, after V lost 3 bases and J lost 2 bases. Germline assignment: CDR1 MNHEY and CDR2 SMNVEV (reference sequence). This CDR3 spans 14 amino acids. CDR3 coding DNA: TGTGCCAGCAGTTTCGGGACAGCCAACACTGAAGCTTTCTTT. It encodes CASSFGTANTEAFF.

The chain recombines TRBV4-1 with TRBJ1-4; possibly TRBD1 for D (6 bases). The CDR3 loop spans 16 amino acids. Germline lookup yields CDR1 MGHRA and CDR2 YSYEKL. The V and J ends lost 0 bases and 6 bases respectively, with 14 bases between them. In nucleotides, the CDR3 is TGCGCCAGCAGCCAAGATGACAGGCAGGGTTATGAAAAACTGTTTTTT. Protein: CASSQDDRQGYEKLFF.